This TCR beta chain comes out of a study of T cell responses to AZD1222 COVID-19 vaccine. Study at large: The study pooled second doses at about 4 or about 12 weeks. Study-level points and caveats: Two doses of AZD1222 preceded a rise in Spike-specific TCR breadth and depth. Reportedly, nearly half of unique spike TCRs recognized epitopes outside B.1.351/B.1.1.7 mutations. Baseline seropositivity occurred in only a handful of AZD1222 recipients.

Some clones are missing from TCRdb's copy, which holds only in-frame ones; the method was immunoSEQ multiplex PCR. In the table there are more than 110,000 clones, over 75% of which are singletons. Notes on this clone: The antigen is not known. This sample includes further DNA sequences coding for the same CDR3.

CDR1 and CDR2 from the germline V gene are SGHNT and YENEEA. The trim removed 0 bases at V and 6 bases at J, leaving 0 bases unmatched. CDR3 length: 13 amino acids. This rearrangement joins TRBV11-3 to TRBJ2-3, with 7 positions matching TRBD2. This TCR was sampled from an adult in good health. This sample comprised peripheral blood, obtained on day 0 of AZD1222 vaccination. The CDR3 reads CASSLETSDTQYF. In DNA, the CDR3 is TGTGCCAGCAGCTTAGAGACTAGCGATACGCAGTATTTT. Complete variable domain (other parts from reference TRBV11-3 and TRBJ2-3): EAGVVQSPRYKIIEKKQPVAFWCNPISGHNTLYWYLQNLGQGPELLIRYENEEAVDDSQLPKDRFSAERLKGVDSTLKIQPAELGDSAVYLCASSLETSDTQYFGPGTRLTVL.